This TCR beta chain was captured in a study of cytomegalovirus exposure and HLA in healthy donors. Study at large: Of the donors genotyped, 398 in all, 75% to 85% fell in the Caucasian-associated ancestry cluster. Points from the study as a whole: After further analysis at a later stage, around 17,000 TCR beta sequences were associated with HLA alleles at 0.05 false discovery rate. It was reported that TCR beta sequences correctly inferred the HLA-A and HLA-B alleles for most subjects. An analysis done earlier found most TCR beta V segments productive about 90% or about 30% of the time.

PCR primers comprised 60 Vbeta and 13 Jbeta primers. The protocol was immunoSEQ multiplex PCR, while the TCRdb copy is restricted to in-frame clones and leaves out a portion. There are 100,000 to 150,000 clones in the sample; about 83% occur only once, and roughly 5.2% lies in the top ten. A note on this clone: Antigen specificity is unknown.

This CDR3 region has 12 residues. Germline assignment: CDR1 MGHDK and CDR2 SYGVNS. V lost 3 bases, J lost 8 bases, and 8 bases lay in between. This clonotype originated in a woman in her 30s in good health and CMV-seronegative. Sequenced material: PBMCs. The chain recombines TRBV25-1 with TRBJ2-1; D may be TRBD2 (5 bases). For the CDR3, the DNA is TGTGCCAGCAGTGATCGGAGGTATGAGCAGTTCTTC. Its protein product is CASSDRRYEQFF.